Each of the 18 T cell receptor beta chains below was sequenced from the same sample in a study of neurological immune-mediated disorders. Time point given: technical triplicate 1. TCRdb reprocessed the 5' RACE reads via MiXCR and lists one record per CDR3 protein. The sample holds 20,000 to 25,000 distinct CDR3 sequences, over 10% seen once. The sequenced sample was CD4+ T cells from blood. The receptors here all came from a female donor with HTLV-1-associated myelopathy (HAM/TSP).

This clonotype has at least ten counts. This chain uses TRBV7-2 with TRBJ2-5; no definite D call. The ends were cut back, 3 bases at V and 7 bases at J, with 12 bases in the middle. The germline V gene encodes CDR1 SGHTA and CDR2 FQGNSA. The CDR3 sequence is 13 residues long. CDR3 DNA sequence: TGTGCCAGCAGCTTGCTAGGAATGGGGACCCAGTACTTC. This sequence encodes CASSLLGMGTQYF.

This clonotype was recorded many times. The rearrangement joins TRBV9 to TRBJ1-6; 7 bases are shared with TRBD1. The CDR3 loop spans 14 amino acids. Trimming removed 4 bases from V and 6 bases from J; junction bases left unmatched: 4. Germline V gene lookup returns CDR1 SGDLS and CDR2 YYNGEE. Written as DNA, the CDR3 is TGTGCCAGCAGCCTCCGGGACAGTAATTCACCCCTCCACTTT. Its protein is CASSLRDSNSPLHF.

The table lists this clonotype with many counts. This chain joins TRBV2 and TRBJ2-5, with TRBD2 identical over 8 bases. The CDR3 has 15 amino acids. Germline CDR1 SNHLY, CDR2 FYNNEI. With 1 base clipped from V and 7 bases from J, the junction kept 8 bases outside the gene matches. The CDR3 DNA reads as TGTGCCAGCAGTGAAGATATAGCGGGGTACGGGACCCAGTACTTC. Its protein product is CASSEDIAGYGTQYF. The variable domain in full, completed from reference TRBV2 and TRBJ2-5, reads EPEVTQTPSHQVTQMGQEVILRCVPISNHLYFYWYRQILGQKVEFLVSFYNNEISEKSEIFDDQFSVERPDGSNFTLKIRSTKLEDSAMYFCASSEDIAGYGTQYFGPGTRLLVL.

This clonotype was observed at least ten times. The CDR3 nucleotides are TGCAGTGCCGAGGAGGGGGGGTATCAGACCCAGTACTTC. This encodes CSAEEGGYQTQYF. V is TRBV20-1 and J is TRBJ2-5; the D gene is possibly TRBD2 (7 bases). The CDR3 is 13 amino acids. Germline CDR1 is DFQATT and CDR2 is SNEGSKA (reference sequence). The germline V and J ends were trimmed by 6 bases and 6 bases, with 17 bases remaining between them.

The sample holds many counts of this clonotype. The CDR3 nucleotides are TGTGCCAGCAGCTTAGGTCCGGGCCCCTACGAGCAGTACTTC. Protein sequence: CASSLGPGPYEQYF. V and J are TRBV7-2 and TRBJ2-7; D unclear. The CDR3 is made up of 14 amino acids. Germline loops: CDR1 SGHTA, CDR2 FQGNSA. V lost 1 base and J lost 2, with 9 bases in between. Complete variable domain (other parts from reference TRBV7-2 and TRBJ2-7): GAGVSQSPSNKVTEKGKDVELRCDPISGHTALYWYRQSLGQGLEFLIYFQGNSAPDKSGLPSDRFSAERTGGSVSTLTIQRTQQEDSAVYLCASSLGPGPYEQYFGPGTRLTVT.

This clonotype has at least ten counts. The V gene is TRBV11-2, the J gene TRBJ2-7; TRBD2 agrees at 8 bases. The CDR3 consists of 15 residues. J gave up 0 bases and V 0 bases, and 1 base lay outside the gene matches. Per the germline V gene, CDR1 is SGHAT and CDR2 is FQNNGV. CDR3 loop: CASSLELADSYEQYF. As DNA, the CDR3 is TGTGCCAGCAGCTTAGAACTAGCGGACTCCTACGAGCAGTACTTC.

This clonotype came up many times. The genes are TRBV5-1 and TRBJ2-1; 10 nucleotides line up with TRBD1. Per the germline V gene, CDR1 is SGHRS and CDR2 is YFSETQ. The CDR3 sequence is 16 residues long. The V segment lost 4 bases and the J segment 4 bases; nucleotides outside the gene matches: 8. CDR3 amino acids: CASSITGTGAYNEQFF. The CDR3 bases are TGCGCCAGCAGCATCACCGGGACAGGGGCTTACAATGAGCAGTTCTTC.

In this sample, this clonotype turned up many times. The chain couples TRBV5-1 to TRBJ2-1, with 7 bases matching TRBD2. The CDR3 totals 13 residues. Germline loops: CDR1 SGHRS, CDR2 YFSETQ. Trimming cost V 4 bases and J 9 bases; bases outside gene matches: 7. The CDR3 is CASSHGTTVEQFF. The CDR3 nucleotides read TGCGCCAGCAGCCATGGGACTACCGTTGAGCAGTTCTTC.

This clonotype was detected many times. The genes are TRBV4-2 and TRBJ1-2, with a weak D call TRBD1 (5 bases). This CDR3 region has 15 residues. From germline, CDR1 is LGHNA and CDR2 YNFKEQ. V lost 0 bases to trimming and J lost 4 bases, with 12 bases between them. The CDR3 DNA reads TGTGCCAGCAGCCAAGAAGGAGGCAGGGTCTATGGCTACACCTTC. Protein sequence: CASSQEGGRVYGYTF.

Turning to this clonotype: Possible read error: a much larger clone is one base away. The chain links TRBV20-1 to TRBJ2-7, with D possibly matching TRBD1 (6 bases). V lost 3 bases to trimming and J lost 5 bases, with 17 bases between them. The CDR3 length is 14 residues. Germline CDR1 DFQATT, CDR2 SNEGSKA (reference sequence). The CDR3 DNA reads as TGCAGTGCTAGTTTGGCGTGGGGGCTCAACGAGCAGTACTTC. This sequence encodes CSASLAWGLNEQYF.

This clonotype has at least ten counts. The gene calls are TRBV4-1 and TRBJ1-2, with TRBD1 as a possible D gene (6 bases). The CDR3 runs to 15 residues. CDR1 and CDR2 from the germline V gene are MGHRA and YSYEKL. The V end was cut by 7 bases, the J end by 6 bases, with 21 bases between. The CDR3 DNA is TGCGCCAGCACCTCAATCAGGGGCCCAGAAGATGGCTACACCTTC. Its protein is CASTSIRGPEDGYTF.

This clonotype was detected many times. The chain carries TRBV5-1 and TRBJ2-1, with TRBD2 identical over 9 bases. The length of the CDR3 is 17 residues. Germline values: CDR1 SGHRS, CDR2 YFSETQ. V lost 3 bases and J lost 0; bases outside the gene matches: 7. The CDR3 DNA follows: TGCGCCAGCAGCTCCTCCGTAGCGGGAGACTCCTACAATGAGCAGTTCTTC. It yields the protein CASSSSVAGDSYNEQFF.

The J gene is TRBJ2-1, the V gene TRBV5-6, with D possibly being TRBD1 (5 bases). Germline V gives CDR1 SGHDT, CDR2 YYEEEE. The V gene lost 0 bases and the J gene lost 1 base, with 11 bases spanning the gap. The CDR3 totals 16 residues. The CDR3 DNA follows: TGTGCCAGCAGCTTGGTGGCAGGGCGATCCTACAATGAGCAGTTCTTC. The encoded protein is CASSLVAGRSYNEQFF.

This clonotype was detected many times. CDR3 sequence (DNA): TGCAGTGCTAGAGATCCGGGACAATCTCTCTACGAGCAGTACTTC. Amino acid sequence: CSARDPGQSLYEQYF. V gene TRBV20-1 combines with J gene TRBJ2-7; D possibly corresponds to TRBD1 (6 bases). Germline V gives CDR1 DFQATT, CDR2 SNEGSKA (reference sequence). V lost 0 bases, J lost 3 bases, and 15 bases lay in between. This CDR3 spans 15 amino acids.

This clonotype occurred many times. The chain uses TRBV29-1 and TRBJ2-7; tentatively, D is TRBD2 (5 bases). V was pared by 3 bases and J by 3 bases, with 12 bases between. The CDR3 extends over 13 amino acids. From germline, CDR1 is SQVTM and CDR2 ANQGSEA. The CDR3 DNA is TGCAGCGTTGAGGGAGAGGACTTCTACGAGCAGTACTTC. The encoded protein is CSVEGEDFYEQYF.

There are many counts of this clonotype. An end of the junction differs from the germline gene, which may be a read error. The gene calls are TRBV4-2 and TRBJ2-3; D remains ambiguous. Germline lookup yields CDR1 LGHNA and CDR2 YNFKEQ. The CDR3 runs 18 residues. The chain's CDR3 is CASRQVSVLLPTTDTQYF. DNA for the CDR3: TGTGCCAGCAGGCAAGTCTCAGTCTTGTTGCCCACCACAGATACGCAGTATTTT.

J is TRBJ2-7 and V is TRBV7-2; D unclear. The germline V gene encodes CDR1 SGHTA and CDR2 FQGNSA. The CDR3 has 13 amino acids. V was cut by 0 bases and J by 4 bases, with 7 bases left in between. CDR3 DNA sequence: TGTGCCAGCAGCTTAGCGAACGGATACGAGCAGTACTTC. It yields the protein CASSLANGYEQYF.

This clonotype was seen repeatedly, ten times or more. The genes are TRBV12-3 or TRBV12-4 and TRBJ1-5; no firm D call. The CDR3 sequence is 13 residues long. The V gene lost 3 bases and the J gene lost 5 bases, with 8 bases spanning the gap. DNA of the CDR3: TGTGCCAGCAGTTTTGAAATGGATCAGCCCCAGCATTTT. It encodes CASSFEMDQPQHF.